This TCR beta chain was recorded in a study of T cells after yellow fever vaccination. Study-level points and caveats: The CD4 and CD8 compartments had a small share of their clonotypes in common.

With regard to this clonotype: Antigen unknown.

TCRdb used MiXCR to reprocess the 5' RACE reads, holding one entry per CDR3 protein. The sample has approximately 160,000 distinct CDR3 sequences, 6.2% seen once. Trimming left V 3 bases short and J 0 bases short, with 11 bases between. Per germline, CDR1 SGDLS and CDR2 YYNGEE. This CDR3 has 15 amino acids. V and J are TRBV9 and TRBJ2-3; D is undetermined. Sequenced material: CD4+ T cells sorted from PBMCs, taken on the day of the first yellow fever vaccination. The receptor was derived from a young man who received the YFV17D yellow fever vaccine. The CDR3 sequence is CASSGSPISTDTQYF. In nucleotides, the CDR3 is TGTGCCAGCAGCGGGTCACCCATAAGCACAGATACGCAGTATTTT.